The present TCR beta chain was sequenced within a study of OX40 agonist ivuxolimab in advanced cancers. For the study in its entirety: Ivuxolimab was an agonistic, fully human IgG2 monoclonal antibody directed against OX40 (CD134), a costimulatory receptor. Patients were allowed to have had prior anti-PD-1, anti-PD-L1 or anti-CTLA-4 therapy, and less than 45% of the dose-escalation patients had previously received checkpoint inhibitors. Intravenous ivuxolimab was administered to patients every 2 weeks at six dose levels: 0.01, 0.1, 0.3, 1.5, 3 and 10 mg/kg. The monotherapy dose-escalation portion (N of about 50 patients) of the phase I ivuxolimab trial is reported in the paper. Among the roughly 52 dose-escalation patients, approximately 20 had hepatocellular carcinoma, 15 or so melanoma, 9 renal cell carcinoma and 9 head and neck cancer. The point of sequencing TCRbeta in the periphery was to test whether ivuxolimab changed TCR sequence diversity and drove clonal T-cell expansion. The dose-escalation cohort was almost 85% male with a mean age of around 62 years, ranging from roughly 20 to 80. Three dose-escalation patients achieved partial responses, one with hepatocellular carcinoma and two with cutaneous melanoma.

CDR3 length: 15 amino acids, cysteine to phenylalanine. Only the CDR3 part of the read is kept: 45 bases, read in frame from the first base. The junction shows trimming of 10 bases on V and 1 base on J, and the gene matches do not reach 11 bases of it. Via the germline V gene (reference sequence), CDR1 is SEHNR and CDR2 FQNEAQ. This clone was counted a single time. Its antigen specificity is not known. Within one base of it there is no much larger clone, and no base qualities were kept. The trial excluded patients who had a history of autoimmune disease or who were on systemic immunosuppression. Peripheral blood for TCR sequencing was drawn from every dose cohort at baseline, at cycle 4 day 1 and at cycle 7 day 1. Samples were obtained from an open-label, multicenter, first-in-human phase I dose-escalation trial of ivuxolimab. The trial enrolled adults with locally advanced or metastatic head and neck squamous cell, hepatocellular, melanoma or renal cell carcinoma. Before TCR sequencing, CD4+ and CD8+ T cells were separately sorted from peripheral blood.

On the study overall, not on this receptor specifically: At doses of 0.1 to 3.0 mg/kg, clonal expansion of both CD4+ and CD8+ blood T cells was observed from baseline to week 6. Low levels of normalized T-cell clonal expansion were also shown by some nonresponding patients. After ivuxolimab, CD8+ T cells had more expanded clones than CD4+ T cells on average. In the 0.1-3.0 mg/kg groups, partial responders had among the lowest normalized peripheral clonal expansion, particularly in CD8+ T cells. Which antigens the clonally expanded peripheral T cells were specific for was not determined.

For sequencing of the TCRbeta CDR3 region, genomic DNA was extracted from the sorted cells. TCRbeta CDR3 regions were sequenced using the immunoSEQ Assay. As stored in TCRdb, this immuneACCESS dataset retains in-frame rearrangements with V and J assigned. A fraction of the clones does not appear; measured against another copy, unresolved V genes explain less than half of the discrepancy, and the remainder lacks a known reason. This sample gives fewer than 40,000 clones in total; more than 85% of them show up just once. The top ten hold 15% to 20% of the sample. The rearranged chain carries TRBV7-9 and TRBJ1-1; 8 bases in the middle match TRBD1. This TCR was sampled from an adult with an advanced solid tumor such as melanoma, head and neck, liver or kidney cancer. The material was CD4+ or CD8+ T cells sorted from blood, obtained in a trial of the OX40 agonist ivuxolimab. The nucleotide sequence reads TGTGCCACCAAACCCACCGGACAGGGGAACACTGAAGCTTTCTTT. It translates to CATKPTGQGNTEAFF.